This T cell receptor beta chain was documented in a study of CD8 T cells in ankylosing spondylitis. Notes on the study in general: Disease-linked clones, CD8+, were relatively rare in peripheral blood. Enrichment of disease-linked clones was reportedly significant in matched ankylosing spondylitis synovial fluid. About 8 highly homologous variants made up a TCR beta motif, and this motif appeared characteristic of ankylosing spondylitis blood.

Molecular-barcoded quantitative 5'-RACE produced these TCR beta libraries. TCRdb ran MiXCR on the 5' RACE reads and lists one entry per CDR3 protein. The sample carries roughly 180,000 distinct CDR3 sequences, 11% recorded once. Per germline, CDR1 SGHRS and CDR2 YFSETQ. The V and J ends lost 5 bases and 2 bases respectively, with 9 bases between them. The CDR3 loop spans 13 amino acids. This clonotype was observed many times. Its antigen is still unknown. V gene TRBV5-1 combines with J gene TRBJ2-3; no definite D call. This clonotype was obtained from a male donor with ankylosing spondylitis or in good health (not recorded which). Source material: blood, either unsorted or a sorted T cell fraction (not recorded which). The CDR3 nucleotides read TGCGCCAGCAGATGGAGCTTCACAGATACGCAGTATTTT. Translated, it gives CASRWSFTDTQYF.